Below are 30 T cell receptor beta chains sequenced from a single sample in a study of cytomegalovirus exposure and HLA in healthy donors. The study ran its PCR with 60 Vbeta and 13 Jbeta primers. Assay used: immunoSEQ multiplex PCR; TCRdb lists only in-frame clones, some missing. The sample lists 130,000 to 150,000 clones, around 81% seen once, with under 7.5% in the top ten. Input material: PBMCs. Source of these receptors: a man between 35 and 55 years old in good health and CMV-seropositive.

The rearrangement joins TRBV18 to TRBJ1-2, with D perhaps TRBD1 (5 bases). The CDR3 contains 16 residues. Germline V gene lookup returns CDR1 KGHSH and CDR2 LQKENI. Trimming took off 3 bases at V and 4 bases at J, with 18 bases between the two ends. DNA of the CDR3: TGTGCCAGCTCACCTGACTCATGGGGCCTTAGCTATGGCTACACCTTC. It is translated as CASSPDSWGLSYGYTF.

As concerns this clone: The junction shows a germline mismatch at one end, possibly a read error. The V gene is TRBV2, the J gene TRBJ1-4; 7 bases fit TRBD1. The germline V gene has CDR1 SNHLY and CDR2 FYNNEI. This CDR3 spans 14 amino acids. CDR3 loop: CASRRQGVGETLFF. CDR3 coding DNA: TGTGCCAGCAGGCGACAGGGTGTGGGTGAAACACTGTTTTTT.

This clone was detected only once. The gene calls are TRBV5-1 and TRBJ2-7; maybe TRBD1 (6 bases). The CDR3 runs to 12 residues. Per germline, CDR1 SGHRS and CDR2 YFSETQ. The ends were cut back, 4 bases at V and 3 bases at J, with 8 bases in the middle. The CDR3 DNA is TGCGCCAGCAGCCCAGGGGACTACGAGCAGTACTTC. It specifies CASSPGDYEQYF.

The V and J genes are TRBV28 and TRBJ2-1; a possible D gene is TRBD1 (6 bases). V lost 6 bases to trimming and J lost 0 bases, with 6 bases between them. CDR3 length: 13 amino acids. Germline CDR1 reads MDHEN; CDR2 reads SYDVKM. The CDR3 here is CASRGGSYNEQFF. CDR3 sequence (DNA): TGTGCCAGCAGAGGGGGCTCCTACAATGAGCAGTTCTTC.

The rearrangement uses TRBV30 and TRBJ1-1; D is ambiguous. In germline, CDR1 is GTSNPN, CDR2 SVGIG (reference sequence). V was pared by 8 bases and J by 2 bases, with 15 bases between. The CDR3 spans 13 residues. This CDR3 is CAIYTGSNTEAFF. Here the CDR3 DNA reads TGTGCCATATACACGGGGTCCAACACTGAAGCTTTCTTT. Full variable domain (remainder filled in from reference TRBV30 and TRBJ1-1): SQTIHQWPATLVQPVGSPLSLECTVEGTSNPNLYWYRQAAGRGLQLLFYSVGIGQISSEVPQNLSASRPQDRQFILSSKKLLLSDSGFYLCAIYTGSNTEAFFGQGTRLTVV.

This chain joins TRBV2 and TRBJ2-7, with 9 bases that match TRBD1. The CDR3 runs to 15 residues. V dropped 6 bases and J dropped 2; count of bases not matched to a gene: 8. The germline gives CDR1 SNHLY, CDR2 FYNNEI. The CDR3 DNA sequence: TGTGCCAGCAGCGTTGGGACAGGGCGGACCTACGAGCAGTACTTC. It codes for CASSVGTGRTYEQYF.

This clone has more than one count but fewer than ten. This chain uses TRBV5-4 with TRBJ2-5; D is unresolved. Germline V gives CDR1 SGHNT, CDR2 YYREEE (reference sequence). Deletions cut 3 bases from V and 5 bases from J, with 8 bases between. The CDR3 is made up of 12 amino acids. The CDR3 DNA is TGTGCCAGCAGCTCCCCCTCGGAGACCCAGTACTTC. It codes for CASSSPSETQYF.

The chain has TRBV5-1 and TRBJ2-3, with 7 nucleotides matching TRBD2. After removal of 4 bases from V and 6 bases from J, the junction contained 5 bases not matched to a gene. This CDR3 has 13 amino acids. Germline lookup yields CDR1 SGHRS and CDR2 YFSETQ. The CDR3 DNA is TGCGCCAGCAGCCTGACTAGCTCGGATACGCAGTATTTT. It codes for CASSLTSSDTQYF.

The chain carries TRBV29-1 and TRBJ2-1, with TRBD2 matching over 13 bases. V was pared by 4 bases and J by 0 bases, with 9 bases of the junction left unmatched. The CDR3 covers 18 residues. The V gene's germline CDR1 is SQVTM and CDR2 ANQGSEA. The CDR3 DNA follows: TGCAGCGTTGGCCCCACGGGACTAGCGGGGAGCTCCTACAATGAGCAGTTCTTC. Translation: CSVGPTGLAGSSYNEQFF.

The V gene is TRBV7-2, the J gene TRBJ1-1; D might be TRBD1 (5 bases). CDR1 and CDR2 (germline): SGHTA, FQGNSA. V was shortened by 5 bases and J by 7 bases, with 23 bases between the two germline ends. The CDR3 has 16 residues. CDR3 in amino acids: CASSLPGSGGVYEAFF. The CDR3 bases are TGTGCCAGCAGCCTCCCGGGCTCGGGGGGTGTATATGAAGCTTTCTTT.

A note on this clone: Different DNA sequences within this sample yield the same CDR3. CDR3 in DNA: TGTGCCAGCAGCTTACAGGGGAACACTGAAGCTTTCTTT. It specifies CASSLQGNTEAFF. The chain joins TRBV7-2 to TRBJ1-1; tentatively, D is TRBD1 (5 bases). The V end was cut by 2 bases, the J end by 1 base, with 5 bases between. The CDR3 runs 13 residues. CDR1 SGHTA and CDR2 FQGNSA come from the germline V gene.

This clone was counted only a few times. The V gene is TRBV15, the J gene TRBJ2-1; maybe TRBD1 (5 bases). The germline V and J ends were trimmed by 1 base and 3 bases, with 7 bases remaining between them. This CDR3 is built from 14 residues. Per the germline V gene, CDR1 is LNHNV and CDR2 is YYDKDF (reference sequence). CDR3 DNA sequence: TGTGCCACCAGCAGAGGGACAATCTACAATGAGCAGTTCTTC. This gives the protein CATSRGTIYNEQFF.

J is TRBJ1-4 and V is TRBV6-1; 9 bases match TRBD1. This CDR3 is 15 amino acids long. CDR1 and CDR2 (germline): MNHNS, SASEGT. V was clipped by 8 bases and J by 7 bases; unmatched bases: 11. The CDR3 nucleotides are TGTGCCAGCCGCCCAAGGGGGACAGGGAGTGAAAAACTGTTTTTT. The encoded protein is CASRPRGTGSEKLFF.

This chain joins TRBV5-1 and TRBJ2-7; 7 positions match TRBD1. The V and J ends lost 5 bases and 6 bases, in that order; junction bases with no gene match: 14. There are 15 residues in the CDR3. Germline V gene sequence: CDR1 SGHRS, CDR2 YFSETQ. CDR3 region: CASSLAGTEYSEQYF. For the CDR3, the DNA is TGCGCCAGCAGTTTAGCCGGGACAGAATACTCCGAGCAGTACTTC.

The V call is TRBV28, the J call TRBJ1-5; perhaps TRBD1 as D (6 bases). Germline CDR1 MDHEN, CDR2 SYDVKM. The germline V and J ends were trimmed by 2 bases and 4 bases, with 18 bases remaining between them. CDR3 length: 17 amino acids. The CDR3 here is CASSLTLGGRRNQPQHF. The CDR3 DNA reads as TGTGCCAGCAGTTTAACGCTGGGGGGGCGAAGGAATCAGCCCCAGCATTTT.

This clone was counted only a few times. The rearrangement links TRBV28 to TRBJ1-1; D is uncertain. With 1 base removed from V and 0 bases from J, the gap between germline ends came to 12 bases. The CDR3 has 16 residues. The germline CDR1 and CDR2 sequences are MDHEN and SYDVKM. Here the CDR3 DNA reads TGTGCCAGCAGTTTATCCGACATGTTAATGAACACTGAAGCTTTCTTT. Translating gives CASSLSDMLMNTEAFF.

V gene TRBV6-5 combines with J gene TRBJ1-6, with 8 bases fitting TRBD1. The CDR3 sequence is 13 residues long. Germline CDR1 reads MNHEY; CDR2 reads SVGAGI. Unmatched junction bases numbered 4, after V lost 6 bases and J lost 9 bases. CDR3: CASRDRGGSPLHF. The CDR3 nucleotides read TGTGCCAGCAGAGACAGGGGAGGTTCACCCCTCCACTTT.

J is TRBJ1-4 and V is TRBV6-5, with D perhaps TRBD1 (5 bases). The germline V gene encodes CDR1 MNHEY and CDR2 SVGAGI. V was cut by 2 bases and J by 7 bases, with 11 bases left in between. This CDR3 contains 14 residues. This CDR3 is CASSYVGGIEKLFF. Here the CDR3 DNA reads TGTGCCAGCAGTTACGTGGGGGGAATTGAAAAACTGTTTTTT.

This clone was counted between two and nine times. The V call is TRBV7-9, the J call TRBJ2-3; 9 positions match TRBD1. Germline CDR1 and CDR2: SEHNR and FQNEAQ (reference sequence). The CDR3 totals 13 residues. V lost 11 bases, J lost 3 bases, and 6 bases stayed unmatched. CDR3 sequence: CAARTGATDTQYF. The CDR3 bases are TGTGCCGCCCGGACAGGGGCAACAGATACGCAGTATTTT.

Here the CDR3 reads CASSLSVEDSVTQYF. In DNA, the CDR3 is TGTGCCAGCAGCTTATCGGTGGAGGACTCAGTGACCCAGTACTTC. V is TRBV7-9 and J is TRBJ2-5; maybe TRBD2 (5 bases). Between the trimmed V and J ends, which lost 2 bases and 7 bases, there was a span of 17 bases. The CDR3 is made up of 15 amino acids. Germline CDR1 and CDR2: SEHNR and FQNEAQ (reference sequence).

This clone occurred a few times. The chain combines TRBV4-2 with TRBJ2-1, with TRBD2 matching 9 bases. V was clipped by 1 base and J by 13 bases; unmatched bases: 8. CDR3 length: 14 amino acids. Germline lookup yields CDR1 LGHNA and CDR2 YNFKEQ. CDR3 nucleotide sequence: TGTGCCAGCAGCCAAGGACTAGCGGCTTCAGTTCAGTTCTTC. Protein: CASSQGLAASVQFF.

V usage is TRBV29-1 and J usage is TRBJ2-5, with 11 nucleotides matching TRBD1. The DNA end is a closer match to TRBJ2-7, so the J assignment may be wrong. Germline values: CDR1 SQVTM, CDR2 ANQGSEA. The CDR3 loop spans 13 amino acids. The CDR3 coding sequence is TGCAGCGTCCGGACAGGGGGCACCTACGAGCAGTACTTC. Translation gives CSVRTGGTYEQYF.

The CDR3 region has the DNA TGTGCCAGCCGTCAACAGGGCTTCAATCAGCCCCAGCATTTT. It codes for CASRQQGFNQPQHF. The rearrangement joins TRBV19 to TRBJ1-5; D is perhaps TRBD1 (6 bases). Germline V CDR1 and CDR2: LNHDA, SQIVND (reference sequence). This CDR3 spans 14 amino acids. Between the trimmed V and J ends, which lost 9 bases and 3 bases, there was a span of 15 bases.

This chain joins TRBV11-1 and TRBJ1-1; D is unresolved. The CDR3 runs to 14 residues. Trimming took 1 base from V and 1 from J, leaving 7 bases between them. Germline CDR1 reads SGHAT; CDR2 reads FQDESV (reference sequence). In DNA form, the CDR3 reads TGTGCCAGCAGCTTAGTTCTGGCGAACACTGAAGCTTTCTTT. Translation gives CASSLVLANTEAFF.

The rearrangement links TRBV6-1 to TRBJ2-2; 7 bases agree with TRBD1. V shed 4 bases and J 2 bases; nucleotides not matched to a gene: 4. CDR1 is MNHNS, CDR2 SASEGT, per germline. The CDR3 loop spans 15 amino acids. The CDR3 sequence: CASSVTGTNTGELFF. DNA of the CDR3: TGTGCCAGCAGTGTGACAGGGACCAACACCGGGGAGCTGTTTTTT.

This chain's CDR3 is CASRETGMNTEAFF. The CDR3 region has the DNA TGTGCCAGCAGGGAGACAGGGATGAACACTGAAGCTTTCTTT. This rearrangement joins TRBV2 to TRBJ1-1; TRBD1 matches 7 bases. There are 14 residues in the CDR3. Germline V lookup: CDR1 SNHLY, CDR2 FYNNEI. V lost 6 bases to trimming and J lost 0 bases; unmatched junction nucleotides: 4.

The J gene is TRBJ2-5, the V gene TRBV7-6; TRBD2 matches at 13 bases. CDR3 length: 17 amino acids. V dropped 4 bases and J dropped 2; count of bases not matched to a gene: 7. CDR1 is SGHVS and CDR2 is FNYEAQ in the germline V gene. The CDR3 loop is CASSSGLAGARQETQYF. The CDR3 bases are TGTGCCAGCAGCTCTGGACTAGCGGGGGCCCGACAAGAGACCCAGTACTTC.

The chain has TRBV4-2 and TRBJ2-2; tentatively, D is TRBD1 (5 bases). The CDR3 consists of 16 residues. V was clipped by 1 base and J by 0 bases, with 9 bases between them. CDR1 and CDR2 from the germline V gene are LGHNA and YNFKEQ. As DNA, the CDR3 is TGTGCCAGCAGCCAAGGGACATACGCGAACACCGGGGAGCTGTTTTTT. This sequence encodes CASSQGTYANTGELFF.

The table lists this clone with a count of one. The rearrangement uses TRBV29-1 and TRBJ1-2; TRBD1 aligns across 8 bases. Per germline, CDR1 SQVTM and CDR2 ANQGSEA. Trimming removed 4 bases from V and 6 bases from J; junction bases left unmatched: 7. The CDR3 is made up of 13 amino acids. CDR3 protein: CSVVRGQAHGYTF. The DNA for the CDR3 is TGCAGCGTTGTGAGGGGACAGGCCCATGGCTACACCTTC.

V gene TRBV10-3 combines with J gene TRBJ1-1; 7 bases are a match to TRBD1. The CDR3 totals 13 residues. V shed 0 bases, J shed 11 bases, and the junction held 6 bases outside the gene matches. Per the germline V gene, CDR1 is ENHRY and CDR2 is SYGVKD. For the CDR3, the DNA is TGTGCCATCAGTGAGTCGAGTGACAGGGAGGCTTTCTTT. Its protein is CAISESSDREAFF.